This TCR beta chain is drawn from a study of Graves' ophthalmopathy and Graves' hyperthyroidism. CDR3 length equals 14 residues. V lost 8 bases and J 9 bases, leaving 17 bases between the germline ends. This clonotype has ten or more counts. Researchers took RNA transcripts and amplified TCR beta CDR3 regions from them. First-round RT-PCR used HTBI primers; second-round multiplex PCR followed. TCRdb reprocessed the multiplex PCR reads with MiXCR, giving one entry per CDR3 protein. In the table there are about 210,000 distinct CDR3 sequences, around 28% of which are singletons. The chain uses TRBV12-3 or TRBV12-4 and TRBJ1-6; tentatively, D is TRBD1 (5 bases). Sequencing was done on a sample of peripheral blood. This TCR derives from a man over 45 with Graves' ophthalmopathy. CDR3 DNA: TGTGCCAGCGGGATCCCAGGGATAGGTTCACCCCTCCACTTT. This sequence encodes CASGIPGIGSPLHF.